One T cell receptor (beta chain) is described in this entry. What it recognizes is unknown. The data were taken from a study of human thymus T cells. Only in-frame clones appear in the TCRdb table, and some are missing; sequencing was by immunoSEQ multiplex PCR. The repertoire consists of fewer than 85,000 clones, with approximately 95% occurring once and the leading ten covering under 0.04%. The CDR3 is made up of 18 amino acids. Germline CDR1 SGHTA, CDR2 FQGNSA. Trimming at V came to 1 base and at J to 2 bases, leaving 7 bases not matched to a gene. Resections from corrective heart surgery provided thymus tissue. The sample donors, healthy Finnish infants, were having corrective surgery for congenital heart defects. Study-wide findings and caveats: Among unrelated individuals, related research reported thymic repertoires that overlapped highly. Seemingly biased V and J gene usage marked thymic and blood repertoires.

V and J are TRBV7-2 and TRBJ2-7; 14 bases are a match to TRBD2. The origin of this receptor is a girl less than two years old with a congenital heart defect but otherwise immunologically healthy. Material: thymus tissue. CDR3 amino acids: CASSLEGGTSGSTYEQYF. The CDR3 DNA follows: TGTGCCAGCAGCTTAGAAGGTGGGACTAGCGGGAGTACCTACGAGCAGTACTTC.